Listed here are 29 T cell receptor beta chains from one sample, sequenced in a study of blood T cell repertoires in COVID-19 (dated by TCRdb to the early 2020s). Library prep was done by the immunoSEQ multiplex PCR assay. What TCRdb holds here is the immuneACCESS table cut down to in-frame rearrangements. Part of the clones is not present; checked against another copy, under half of the missing clones reflect an unresolved V gene, and the others are unexplained. Here the sample has 50,000 to 65,000 clones; roughly four fifths occur a single time. The ten largest clones add up to over 4.5% of the sample. The material sequenced was peripheral blood. The receptors originated from a woman in her sixties with acute or convalescent COVID-19.

The J gene is TRBJ1-4, the V gene TRBV30, with D perhaps TRBD1 (6 bases). The CDR3 totals 14 residues. Deletions cut 2 bases from V and 4 bases from J, with 11 bases between. Germline values: CDR1 GTSNPN, CDR2 SVGIG (reference sequence). In DNA form, the CDR3 reads TGTGCCTGGAGTACAGGGCTGGGTAATGAAAAACTGTTTTTT. It translates to CAWSTGLGNEKLFF.

The chain is built from TRBV5-1 and TRBJ1-4, with D tentatively TRBD1 (5 bases). Germline values: CDR1 SGHRS, CDR2 YFSETQ. Trimming pared 0 bases from V and 2 bases from J, leaving 11 bases between. The CDR3 is made up of 16 amino acids. CDR3: CASSLVGGGTNEKLFF. The CDR3 coding sequence is TGCGCCAGCAGCTTGGTCGGGGGTGGCACTAATGAAAAACTGTTTTTT.

The genes are TRBV11-2 and TRBJ1-1, with TRBD1 as a possible D gene (6 bases). V was trimmed by 3 bases and J by 1 base, leaving 12 bases between them. The germline V gene has CDR1 SGHAT and CDR2 FQNNGV. This CDR3 has 15 residues. CDR3 amino acids: CASSLGAGPNTEAFF. The CDR3, as DNA: TGTGCCAGCAGCTTGGGGGCAGGGCCGAACACTGAAGCTTTCTTT.

Concerning this clone itself: A read error may produce the germline difference seen at one junction end. This rearrangement joins TRBV11-2 to TRBJ1-1; D gene unclear. The germline CDR1 and CDR2 sequences are SGHAT and FQNNGV. The CDR3 totals 15 residues. The CDR3 bases are TGTGCCAGCAGCCTAGAACCGGGTTCAAACACTGAAGCTTTCTTT. It encodes CASSLEPGSNTEAFF.

The V call is TRBV6-1, the J call TRBJ1-6; no reliable D call. The V gene lost 4 bases and the J gene lost 0 bases, with 13 bases spanning the gap. CDR1 and CDR2 (germline): MNHNS, SASEGT. The CDR3 totals 17 residues. CDR3 sequence: CASSGSLEISYNSPLHF. CDR3 DNA sequence: TGTGCCAGCAGTGGCTCTTTAGAGATCTCCTATAATTCACCCCTCCACTTT.

The chain employs TRBV7-8 and TRBJ2-4, with D uncertain. Trimming removed 5 bases from V and 7 bases from J, with 18 bases in between. Germline values: CDR1 SGHVS, CDR2 FQNEAQ. The CDR3 covers 15 residues. CDR3 nucleotides: TGTGCCAGCAGCCCGCAGACTTCTCCTTTGAACATTCAGTACTTC. It yields the protein CASSPQTSPLNIQYF.

The chain is built from TRBV29-1 and TRBJ2-5; 10 bases are shared with TRBD2. Per the germline V gene, CDR1 is SQVTM and CDR2 is ANQGSEA. The CDR3 covers 12 residues. The V segment lost 6 bases and the J segment 5 bases; nucleotides outside the gene matches: 3. CDR3 DNA: TGCAGCGTGCTTAGCGGGGGGGAGACCCAGTACTTC. It encodes CSVLSGGETQYF.

This clone was seen just once. The chain employs TRBV6-1 and TRBJ2-1; D is unclear. CDR1 is MNHNS, CDR2 SASEGT, per germline. This CDR3 region has 16 residues. The V end was cut by 4 bases, the J end by 1 base, with 14 bases between. The CDR3 loop reads CASSAADMRSYNEQFF. The CDR3 bases are TGTGCCAGCAGTGCGGCGGATATGCGGTCCTACAATGAGCAGTTCTTC.

This clone was picked up a small number of times. The J gene is TRBJ1-1, the V gene TRBV5-1; 7 positions agree with TRBD1. CDR1 and CDR2 (germline): SGHRS, YFSETQ. The CDR3 length is 14 residues. J gave up 5 bases and V 2 bases, and 6 bases lay outside the gene matches. The CDR3 spells CASSLGGLGTEAFF. CDR3 bases: TGCGCCAGCAGCTTAGGGGGCCTGGGAACTGAAGCTTTCTTT.

V gene TRBV6-5 combines with J gene TRBJ1-4; 8 nucleotides match TRBD1. The V and J ends lost 6 bases and 7 bases, in that order; junction bases with no gene match: 10. The CDR3 has 15 amino acids. CDR1 MNHEY and CDR2 SVGAGI come from the germline V gene. CDR3 DNA sequence: TGTGCCAGCAGCCCCGACAGGGGTTTTTTTGAAAAACTGTTTTTT. Amino acids: CASSPDRGFFEKLFF.

This clone was counted a single time. The rearrangement links TRBV28 to TRBJ1-5, with D hard to call. Looked up from germline, CDR1 is MDHEN and CDR2 is SYDVKM. The CDR3 is made up of 16 amino acids. V was trimmed by 6 bases and J by 1 base, leaving 16 bases between them. The CDR3 sequence: CASSQFSTVSNQPQHF. Written as DNA, the CDR3 is TGTGCCAGCAGCCAGTTTAGCACCGTGAGCAATCAGCCCCAGCATTTT.

The V and J genes are TRBV4-1 and TRBJ2-2, with D possibly matching TRBD2 (5 bases). V gave up 6 bases and J gave up 6 bases, with 11 bases separating them. Per the germline V gene, CDR1 is MGHRA and CDR2 is YSYEKL. The CDR3 spans 13 residues. CDR3 sequence (DNA): TGCGCCAGCAGATCGCGGGCCGCCGGGGAGCTGTTTTTT. Residues: CASRSRAAGELFF.

The chain is built from TRBV6-5 and TRBJ2-3; TRBD2 is a possible D gene (5 bases). In germline, CDR1 is MNHEY, CDR2 SVGAGI. Trimming pared 2 bases from V and 5 bases from J, leaving 8 bases between. The CDR3 spans 13 residues. The CDR3: CASSYRERDTQYF. The DNA for the CDR3 is TGTGCCAGCAGTTACAGGGAGAGAGATACGCAGTATTTT.

The chain links TRBV5-6 to TRBJ1-2; 9 positions match TRBD1. CDR1 and CDR2 (germline): SGHDT, YYEEEE. Trimming took 4 bases from V and 4 from J; bases not matched to a gene: 11. The CDR3 runs 16 residues. The CDR3 here is CASSRFEDRGGYGYTF. As DNA, the CDR3 is TGTGCCAGCAGCCGTTTTGAGGACAGGGGAGGCTATGGCTACACCTTC.

The chain employs TRBV20-1 and TRBJ1-5; no clear D. This CDR3 is built from 8 residues. Looked up from germline, CDR1 is DFQATT and CDR2 is SNEGSKA (reference sequence). CDR3 region: CRYRTPHF. The CDR3 DNA sequence: TGCAGATACCGTACTCCTCATTTT.

DNA for the CDR3: TGTGCCAGTTCCCGGGGTTCCCGCAATCAGCCCCAGCATTTT. It encodes CASSRGSRNQPQHF. The rearrangement joins TRBV27 to TRBJ1-5; D is ambiguous. V lost 9 bases to trimming and J lost 2 bases, with 14 bases between them. Per the germline V gene, CDR1 is MNHEY and CDR2 is SMNVEV (reference sequence). This CDR3 has 14 residues.

This chain joins TRBV7-9 and TRBJ2-2, with D possibly being TRBD1 (5 bases). Germline-derived CDR1 and CDR2 are SEHNR and FQNEAQ (reference sequence). The CDR3 has 14 residues. V was trimmed by 6 bases and J by 1 base, leaving 9 bases between them. The chain's CDR3 is CASRKTENTGELFF. The CDR3 nucleotides read TGTGCCAGCAGGAAGACAGAGAACACCGGGGAGCTGTTTTTT.

The gene calls are TRBV11-2 and TRBJ2-2; TRBD2 agrees at 11 bases. The CDR3 length is 17 residues. J gave up 2 bases and V 8 bases, and 10 bases lay outside the gene matches. CDR1 and CDR2 (germline): SGHAT, FQNNGV. The CDR3 region is CASCHKLAGVNTGELFF. The CDR3 region has the DNA TGTGCCAGCTGCCATAAACTAGCGGGAGTTAACACCGGGGAGCTGTTTTTT.

The CDR3 DNA follows: TGTGCCAGCAGCCCCACTAGGGCCCAAGAGACCCAGTACTTC. Amino acids: CASSPTRAQETQYF. The rearrangement uses TRBV7-9 and TRBJ2-5; D perhaps matches TRBD2 (5 bases). Germline V gene sequence: CDR1 SEHNR, CDR2 FQNEAQ (reference sequence). The length of the CDR3 is 14 residues. The V end lost 5 bases, the J end lost 1 base, and 11 bases lay between the germline ends.

The V call is TRBV28, the J call TRBJ1-2, with D unclear. Trimming took off 3 bases at V and 7 bases at J, with 6 bases between the two ends. Germline V CDR1 and CDR2: MDHEN, SYDVKM. CDR3 size: 11 residues. For the CDR3, the DNA is TGTGCCAGCAGTTTCGAGGGTGGCTACACCTTC. Residues: CASSFEGGYTF.

The gene calls are TRBV7-7 and TRBJ2-1; 7 bases match TRBD1. Germline CDR1 is SSHAT and CDR2 is FNYEAQ (reference sequence). V lost 1 base and J lost 2; bases outside the gene matches: 2. The length of the CDR3 is 15 residues. Here the CDR3 reads CASSLGQGAYNEQFF. CDR3 DNA sequence: TGTGCCAGCAGCTTAGGGCAGGGGGCCTACAATGAGCAGTTCTTC.

The chain couples TRBV28 to TRBJ1-1; the match to TRBD1 covers 7 bases. The ends lost 3 bases at V and 4 bases at J; junction bases unmatched: 2. Germline values: CDR1 MDHEN, CDR2 SYDVKM. The CDR3 length is 13 residues. The CDR3 sequence is CASSFPGGTEAFF. The CDR3 DNA sequence: TGTGCCAGCAGTTTCCCAGGGGGCACTGAAGCTTTCTTT.

The V call is TRBV10-3, the J call TRBJ2-7; TRBD2 is a possible D gene (6 bases). The V end lost 10 bases, the J end lost 1 base, and 14 bases lay between the germline ends. From germline, CDR1 is ENHRY and CDR2 SYGVKD. The CDR3 totals 13 residues. This CDR3 reads CATSEGMSYEQYF. CDR3 in DNA: TGTGCCACGTCGGAGGGGATGTCCTACGAGCAGTACTTC.

V and J are TRBV28 and TRBJ1-1; 9 bases are shared with TRBD1. Unmatched junction bases numbered 7, after V lost 4 bases and J lost 10 bases. CDR1 MDHEN and CDR2 SYDVKM come from the germline V gene. The CDR3 covers 13 residues. The CDR3 region is CASSSHRGRAAFF. Written as DNA, the CDR3 is TGTGCCAGCAGTTCCCACAGGGGGCGGGCAGCTTTCTTT.

The chain employs TRBV2 and TRBJ1-2, with D perhaps matching TRBD1 (5 bases). CDR3 length equals 14 residues. CDR1 and CDR2 from the germline V gene are SNHLY and FYNNEI. Trimming removed 4 bases at V and 8 bases at J, with 17 bases between. The CDR3 nucleotides read TGTGCCAGCAGTGTAGGACAACGAGCCGTAGGCTACACCTTC. Residues: CASSVGQRAVGYTF.

This clone has only one observation. The rearrangement joins TRBV4-2 to TRBJ2-1; unclear D gene. The CDR3 extends over 17 amino acids. The germline V gene encodes CDR1 LGHNA and CDR2 YNFKEQ. Trimming stripped 0 bases from V and 5 bases from J, with 17 bases between. CDR3 coding DNA: TGTGCCAGCAGCCAAGACCCCGCAGGTAGGCTTGACAATGAGCAGTTCTTC. Encoded protein: CASSQDPAGRLDNEQFF.

CDR3: CASSSYRGNTEAFF. The CDR3 nucleotides read TGTGCCAGCAGCTCTTACAGGGGAAACACTGAAGCTTTCTTT. V is TRBV3-1 (or the pseudogene TRBV3-2) and J is TRBJ1-1, with 7 bases lining up with TRBD1. V shed 5 bases, J shed 2 bases, and the junction held 5 bases outside the gene matches. This CDR3 comprises 14 residues. The germline CDR1 and CDR2 sequences are LGHDT and YNNKEL (reference sequence).

The rearrangement links TRBV5-6 to TRBJ2-7; 9 positions agree with TRBD1. V lost 4 bases and J lost 1; bases outside the gene matches: 9. The CDR3 sequence is 16 residues long. Germline V CDR1 and CDR2: SGHDT, YYEEEE. The CDR3 DNA reads as TGTGCCAGCAGCCCAAGAGGGACAGGGAGGTCCTACGAGCAGTACTTC. Protein sequence: CASSPRGTGRSYEQYF. The variable domain in full, with the rest retrieved from reference TRBV5-6 and TRBJ2-7, is DAGVTQSPTHLIKTRGQQVTLRCSPKSGHDTVSWYQQALGQGPQFIFQYYEEEERQRGNFPDRFSGHQFPNYSSELNVNALLLGDSALYLCASSPRGTGRSYEQYFGPGTRLTVT.

This sequence joins TRBV28 and TRBJ2-7; tentatively, D is TRBD1 (5 bases). Between the trimmed V and J ends, which lost 5 bases and 1 base, there was a span of 9 bases. The CDR3 loop spans 13 amino acids. Per the germline V gene, CDR1 is MDHEN and CDR2 is SYDVKM. The chain's CDR3 is CASSRQGSYEQYF. CDR3 nucleotide sequence: TGTGCCAGCAGTCGTCAGGGATCCTACGAGCAGTACTTC.